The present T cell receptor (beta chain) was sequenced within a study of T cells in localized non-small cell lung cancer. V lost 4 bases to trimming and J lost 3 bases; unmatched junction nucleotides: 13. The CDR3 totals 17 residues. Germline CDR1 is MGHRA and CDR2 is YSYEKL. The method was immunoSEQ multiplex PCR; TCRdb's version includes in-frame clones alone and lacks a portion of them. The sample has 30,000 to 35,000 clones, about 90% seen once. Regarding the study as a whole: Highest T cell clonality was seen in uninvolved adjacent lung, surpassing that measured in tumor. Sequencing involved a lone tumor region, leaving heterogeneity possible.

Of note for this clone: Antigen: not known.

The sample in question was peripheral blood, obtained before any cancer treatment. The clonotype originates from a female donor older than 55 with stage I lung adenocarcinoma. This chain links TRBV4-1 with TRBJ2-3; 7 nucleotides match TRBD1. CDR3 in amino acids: CASSPRIGQGVTDTQYF. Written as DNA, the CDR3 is TGCGCCAGCAGCCCGCGGATTGGGCAGGGGGTAACAGATACGCAGTATTTT.